The entry that follows covers one T cell receptor (beta chain) sequence. Its antigen is currently not known. Per-nucleotide qualities are absent, and no much larger clonotype sits a single base away. Libraries were constructed by the immunoSEQ multiplex PCR assay. TCRdb obtained this table from immuneACCESS and retained in-frame rearrangements with V and J assigned. These tables miss some clones; where compared with another copy, unresolved V genes account for less than half of the shortfall, and the remainder is unexplained. The sample includes 150,000 to 200,000 clones, with around 87% observed a single time. About 1.4% of the sample is held by the ten biggest clonotypes. The data were obtained in a study of control samples from healthy donors and cancer patients (dated by TCRdb to about 2020). V trim: 3 bases; J trim: 4 bases; unmatched bases: 6. CDR1 and CDR2 were assigned from the germline V gene as SGHRS and YFSETQ. Including cysteine and phenylalanine, the CDR3 has 16 amino acids. The kept DNA is CDR3 alone, 48 bases in frame from the first base.

Sequenced material: blood. The sequence is built from TRBV5-1 and TRBJ2-2, with 10 junctional bases fitting TRBD1. The sequence came from a woman between 45 and 65 years old in good health. DNA sequence: TGCGCCAGCAGCTACTGGGGACAGGGGAGCACCGGGGAGCTGTTTTTT. The encoded protein is CASSYWGQGSTGELFF.